This TCR beta chain was recorded in a study of T-cell memory formation after mild COVID-19. The CDR3 sequence is 15 residues long. The germline gives CDR1 SEHNR, CDR2 FQNEAQ (reference sequence). Trimming removed 5 bases from V and 3 bases from J; junction bases left unmatched: 7. Via MiXCR, TCRdb re-called the 5' RACE reads, giving one row per CDR3 protein. The repertoire holds 300,000 to 400,000 distinct CDR3 sequences, with around 13% as singletons. The rearrangement joins TRBV7-9 to TRBJ2-1, with TRBD1 identical over 7 bases. The TCR was taken from a man aged 18-30 years who had mild COVID-19 (a few samples of this study predate the infection). Cell type and time point are not known. The sequenced material came from PBMCs or a T cell subset sorted from them (not recorded which). The CDR3 here is CASSHRTGVYNEQFF. In DNA form, the CDR3 reads TGTGCCAGCAGCCATCGAACAGGGGTCTACAATGAGCAGTTCTTC.